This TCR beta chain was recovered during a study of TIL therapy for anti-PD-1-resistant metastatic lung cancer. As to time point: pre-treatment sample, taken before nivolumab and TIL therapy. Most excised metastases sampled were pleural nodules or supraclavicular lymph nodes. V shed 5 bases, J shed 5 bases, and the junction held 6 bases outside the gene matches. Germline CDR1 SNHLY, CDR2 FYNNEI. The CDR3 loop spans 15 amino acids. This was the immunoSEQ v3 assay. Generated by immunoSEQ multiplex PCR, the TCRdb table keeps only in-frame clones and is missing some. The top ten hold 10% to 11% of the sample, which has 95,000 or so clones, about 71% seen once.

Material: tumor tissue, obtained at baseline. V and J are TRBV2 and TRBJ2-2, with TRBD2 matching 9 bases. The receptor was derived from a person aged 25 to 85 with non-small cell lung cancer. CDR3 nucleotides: TGTGCCAGCAGTAGGGCTAGCGGGACGACCGGGGAGCTGTTTTTT. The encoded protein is CASSRASGTTGELFF.